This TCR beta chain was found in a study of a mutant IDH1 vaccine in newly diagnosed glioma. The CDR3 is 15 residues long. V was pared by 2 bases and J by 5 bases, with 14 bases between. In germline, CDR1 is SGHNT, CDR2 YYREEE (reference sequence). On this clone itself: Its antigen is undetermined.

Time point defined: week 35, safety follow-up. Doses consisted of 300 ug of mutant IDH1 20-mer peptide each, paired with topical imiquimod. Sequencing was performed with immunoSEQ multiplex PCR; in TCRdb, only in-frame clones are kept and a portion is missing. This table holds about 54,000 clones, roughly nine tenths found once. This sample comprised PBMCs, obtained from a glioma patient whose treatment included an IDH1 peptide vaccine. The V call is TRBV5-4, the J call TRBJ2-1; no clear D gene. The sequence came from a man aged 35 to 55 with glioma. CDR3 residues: CASSLSAVANNEQFF. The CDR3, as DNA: TGTGCCAGCAGCTTATCGGCCGTTGCCAACAATGAGCAGTTCTTC.